These 24 T cell receptor beta chains share one sample of origin, sequenced in a study of cytotoxic CD8 clonotypes in ibrutinib-treated CLL. Repertoires were generated with immunoSEQ multiplex PCR, while TCRdb's copy carries only in-frame clones and drops some. The table has about 140,000 clones, about 80% seen once. The sequencing used PBMCs, collected after 12 months of ibrutinib treatment. The receptor source for this set is a human donor with chronic lymphocytic leukemia.

The chain has TRBV18 and TRBJ1-1; no clear D. Germline V CDR1 and CDR2: KGHSH, LQKENI. Trimming took 1 base from V and 5 from J, leaving 17 bases between them. The CDR3 has 16 residues. DNA of the CDR3: TGTGCCAGCTCACCACGTTCGACCAGAACGGTTACTGAAGCTTTCTTT. Its translation: CASSPRSTRTVTEAFF.

On this clone itself: At one of its ends the junction is not consistent with the germline gene, which may arise from a read error. The chain uses TRBV9 and TRBJ2-5; D might be TRBD1 (5 bases). The CDR3 contains 13 residues. Germline CDR1 is SGDLS and CDR2 is YYNGEE. DNA of the CDR3: TGTGCCAGCACTTTACAGGTGGAAGAGCCCCAGTACTTC. Protein: CASTLQVEEPQYF.

CDR3 sequence (DNA): TGTGCCAGCAGCAAAGGGGTCTACGAGCAGTACTTC. Residues: CASSKGVYEQYF. The J gene is TRBJ2-7, the V gene TRBV21-1. TRBV21-1 is a listed pseudogene. This CDR3 has 12 amino acids.

The chain is built from TRBV11-3 and TRBJ2-7; a weak D match, TRBD1 (5 bases). Trimming cost V 0 bases and J 2 bases, with 5 bases left between them. The germline V gene has CDR1 SGHNT and CDR2 YENEEA. The CDR3 extends over 13 amino acids. Here the CDR3 DNA reads TGTGCCAGCAGCTTAGAGACAGCCTACGAGCAGTACTTC. This translates into CASSLETAYEQYF.

The chain recombines TRBV6-5 with TRBJ2-7, with TRBD1 identical over 7 bases. V shed 6 bases and J 4 bases; nucleotides not matched to a gene: 3. Germline values: CDR1 MNHEY, CDR2 SVGAGI. This CDR3 has 12 amino acids. The chain's CDR3 is CASRQGIYEQYF. The CDR3 bases are TGTGCCAGCAGACAGGGGATATACGAGCAGTACTTC.

V is TRBV6-5 and J is TRBJ1-4; D gene uncertain. This CDR3 has 15 residues. From germline, CDR1 is MNHEY and CDR2 SVGAGI. Trimming took off 6 bases at V and 5 bases at J, with 16 bases between the two ends. The CDR3 DNA follows: TGTGCCAGCAGCTACCTGGACTCCCGGAATGAAAAACTGTTTTTT. It is translated as CASSYLDSRNEKLFF.

This chain connects TRBV11-2 to TRBJ1-1; 8 nucleotides match TRBD1. This CDR3 has 12 residues. The V gene end was trimmed by 4 bases and the J gene end by 11 bases; junction bases not matched to a gene: 6. The V gene's germline CDR1 is SGHAT and CDR2 FQNNGV. The CDR3 DNA follows: TGTGCCAGCAGCTCATACGACAGGGGCGCTTTCTTT. Translating it yields CASSSYDRGAFF. Based on the CDR3 plus reference TRBV11-2 and TRBJ1-1, the full variable domain is EAGVAQSPRYKIIEKRQSVAFWCNPISGHATLYWYQQILGQGPKLLIQFQNNGVVDDSQLPKDRFSAERLKGVDSTLKIQPAKLEDSAVYLCASSSYDRGAFFGQGTRLTVV.

The chain carries TRBV11-2 and TRBJ2-5, with TRBD2 identical over 10 bases. The J call may be in error: the DNA end matches TRBJ2-7 better. The CDR3 spans 16 residues. The germline V gene has CDR1 SGHAT and CDR2 FQNNGV. The CDR3 region is CASSSPAERGGYEQYF. CDR3 bases: TGTGCCAGCAGCTCCCCCGCCGAGCGGGGGGGCTACGAGCAGTACTTC.

This chain uses TRBV11-3 with TRBJ2-7, with 9 nucleotides matching TRBD2. The ends lost 1 base at V and 0 bases at J; junction bases unmatched: 4. The germline V gene has CDR1 SGHNT and CDR2 YENEEA. This CDR3 spans 16 amino acids. CDR3 DNA: TGTGCCAGCAGCTTAGGACTAGCGGCCCTCTCCTACGAGCAGTACTTC. It specifies CASSLGLAALSYEQYF.

The sample holds one count of this clone. The rearrangement links TRBV7-2 to TRBJ2-7; 8 bases fit TRBD1. With 5 bases clipped from V and 5 bases from J, the junction kept 11 bases outside the gene matches. The CDR3 consists of 15 residues. CDR1 and CDR2 from the germline V gene are SGHTA and FQGNSA. This chain's CDR3 is CASSMLPQGADEQYF. In DNA, the CDR3 is TGTGCCAGCAGCATGCTCCCGCAGGGGGCCGACGAGCAGTACTTC. The full variable domain, completed using reference TRBV7-2 and TRBJ2-7, is GAGVSQSPSNKVTEKGKDVELRCDPISGHTALYWYRQSLGQGLEFLIYFQGNSAPDKSGLPSDRFSAERTGGSVSTLTIQRTQQEDSAVYLCASSMLPQGADEQYFGPGTRLTVT.

The chain uses TRBV5-5 and TRBJ2-7; TRBD1 agrees at 11 bases. Germline V CDR1 and CDR2: SGHKS, YYEKEE (reference sequence). Trimming cost V 4 bases and J 7 bases; bases outside gene matches: 13. CDR3 size: 16 residues. The CDR3 protein is CASSPHPGQGAGEQYF. The DNA of the CDR3 is TGTGCCAGCAGCCCTCACCCCGGACAGGGGGCTGGAGAGCAGTACTTC.

V usage is TRBV5-1 and J usage is TRBJ2-1, with 9 bases matching TRBD1. This CDR3 is built from 16 residues. The germline gives CDR1 SGHRS, CDR2 YFSETQ. The V gene end was trimmed by 5 bases and the J gene end by 5 bases; junction bases not matched to a gene: 11. CDR3 bases: TGCGCCAGCAGGAGAAGGGGGACAGGGCCCGACAATGAGCAGTTCTTC. It translates to CASRRRGTGPDNEQFF.

A single count supports this clone. V and J are TRBV2 and TRBJ1-1; D not resolved. Trimming cost V 5 bases and J 5 bases, with 12 bases left between them. Per germline, CDR1 SNHLY and CDR2 FYNNEI. CDR3 length: 13 residues. Written as DNA, the CDR3 is TGTGCCAGCAGTCGAACGAGAGAAACTGAAGCTTTCTTT. Translating gives CASSRTRETEAFF.

Only a few counts were recorded for this clone. The sample carries other DNA sequences with the same CDR3. The V and J genes are TRBV5-1 and TRBJ2-3; D not certain. The germline V and J ends were trimmed by 3 bases and 0 bases, with 11 bases remaining between them. The CDR3 extends over 15 amino acids. In germline, CDR1 is SGHRS, CDR2 YFSETQ. As DNA, the CDR3 is TGCGCCAGCAGCTCGGACGGAACTAGCACAGATACGCAGTATTTT. The encoded protein is CASSSDGTSTDTQYF.

The chain is built from TRBV19 and TRBJ2-3; a weak D match, TRBD1 (6 bases). The CDR3 contains 15 residues. Trimming left V 6 bases short and J 4 bases short, with 17 bases between. CDR1 is LNHDA, CDR2 SQIVND, per germline (reference sequence). This CDR3 is CASSEQGPAPDTQYF. CDR3 bases: TGTGCCAGTAGCGAACAGGGCCCAGCTCCAGATACGCAGTATTTT. Filled out from reference TRBV19 and TRBJ2-3, the complete variable domain reads DGGITQSPKYLFRKEGQNVTLSCEQNLNHDAMYWYRQDPGQGLRLIYYSQIVNDFQKGDIAEGYSVSREKKESFPLTVTSAQKNPTAFYLCASSEQGPAPDTQYFGPGTRLTVL.

This clone was picked up a small number of times. The V gene is TRBV15, the J gene TRBJ1-6; possibly TRBD1 for D (6 bases). Trimming stripped 3 bases from V and 10 bases from J, with 10 bases between. Germline values: CDR1 LNHNV, CDR2 YYDKDF (reference sequence). The CDR3 extends over 13 amino acids. CDR3 bases: TGTGCCACCAGCAGCCGGGACATGTCACCCCTCCACTTT. Its translation: CATSSRDMSPLHF.

This clone was seen a single time. The chain recombines TRBV7-2 with TRBJ2-1; D gene ambiguous. Trimming removed 5 bases from V and 9 bases from J, with 11 bases in between. The CDR3 has 12 amino acids. Per the germline V gene, CDR1 is SGHTA and CDR2 is FQGNSA. In DNA, the CDR3 is TGTGCCAGCAGCCATCGCGTTGGTGAGCAGTTCTTC. Translated, it gives CASSHRVGEQFF. Variable domain in full (rest from reference TRBV7-2 and TRBJ2-1): GAGVSQSPSNKVTEKGKDVELRCDPISGHTALYWYRQSLGQGLEFLIYFQGNSAPDKSGLPSDRFSAERTGGSVSTLTIQRTQQEDSAVYLCASSHRVGEQFFGPGTRLTVL.

V is TRBV7-9 and J is TRBJ1-2, with TRBD1 identical over 9 bases. The germline V gene has CDR1 SEHNR and CDR2 FQNEAQ (reference sequence). The CDR3 has 14 amino acids. The V and J ends lost 1 base and 6 bases, in that order; junction bases with no gene match: 3. The DNA of the CDR3 is TGTGCCAGCAGCTTAGAGGGACAGGGCCATGGCTACACCTTC. Amino acid sequence: CASSLEGQGHGYTF.

This chain joins TRBV9 and TRBJ1-1; D is ambiguous. The V gene lost 4 bases and the J gene lost 0 bases, with 7 bases spanning the gap. The germline CDR1 and CDR2 sequences are SGDLS and YYNGEE. The length of the CDR3 is 13 residues. CDR3 nucleotide sequence: TGTGCCAGCAGCTATTCAGTGAACACTGAAGCTTTCTTT. As protein: CASSYSVNTEAFF.

This chain connects TRBV7-3 to TRBJ2-7; D possibly corresponds to TRBD2 (5 bases). V was clipped by 5 bases and J by 1 base, with 15 bases between them. CDR3 length: 15 residues. CDR1 and CDR2 from the germline V gene are SGHTA and FQGTGA. CDR3 DNA: TGTGCCAGCAGCCGGTCGGCTAGCAGTTCCTACGAGCAGTACTTC. Protein product: CASSRSASSSYEQYF.

The chain joins TRBV10-3 to TRBJ1-6, with D perhaps TRBD1 (6 bases). The CDR3 is made up of 16 amino acids. From germline, CDR1 is ENHRY and CDR2 SYGVKD. V was shortened by 0 bases and J by 8 bases, with 14 bases between the two germline ends. CDR3 amino acids: CAISESMDSAYSPLHF. In nucleotides, the CDR3 is TGTGCCATCAGTGAGTCGATGGACAGCGCCTATTCACCCCTCCACTTT.

This clone appeared a few times. The rearrangement joins TRBV4-1 to TRBJ2-5; 11 positions match TRBD2. The V gene's germline CDR1 is MGHRA and CDR2 YSYEKL. The CDR3 spans 14 residues. After removal of 7 bases from V and 2 bases from J, the junction contained 3 bases not matched to a gene. In DNA, the CDR3 is TGCGCCAGCAAGGGGACTAGCGGTCAAGAGACCCAGTACTTC. Encoded protein: CASKGTSGQETQYF.

This clone appeared once. Its ends do not fully match the called genes, so a read error is possible. The V call is TRBV6-5, the J call TRBJ1-1, with 7 bases identical to TRBD1. Germline lookup yields CDR1 MNHEY and CDR2 SVGAGI. This CDR3 contains 13 residues. In DNA, the CDR3 is TGTGCCATCAGTTGGGACAGCACCACTGAAGCTTTCTTT. As protein: CAISWDSTTEAFF.

The chain couples TRBV7-2 to TRBJ1-5; 9 bases map to TRBD1. This CDR3 region has 19 residues. The J segment lost 0 bases and the V segment lost 0 bases, leaving 9 bases of the junction unmatched. The V gene's germline CDR1 is SGHTA and CDR2 FQGNSA. The CDR3 region is CASSLADRGAVYSNQPQHF. Here the CDR3 DNA reads TGTGCCAGCAGCTTAGCGGACAGGGGCGCCGTATATAGCAATCAGCCCCAGCATTTT.